This TCR beta chain stems from a study of blood T cell repertoires in COVID-19. This CDR3 is built from 15 residues. V lost 4 bases to trimming and J lost 0 bases; unmatched junction nucleotides: 4. Germline V gene data show CDR1 as SGDLS and CDR2 as YYNGEE. Assay used: immunoSEQ multiplex PCR; TCRdb lists only in-frame clones, some missing. This table holds roughly 140,000 clones, roughly 80% found once. The sequence derives from a woman aged 80 or older with acute or convalescent COVID-19. The chain uses TRBV9 and TRBJ1-3, with 7 bases fitting TRBD1. Sequencing was performed on peripheral blood. The CDR3 loop is CASSIQGVSGNTIYF. Here the CDR3 DNA reads TGTGCCAGCAGCATCCAGGGGGTCTCTGGAAACACCATATATTTT.